A selection of T cell receptor beta chains follows, all from one sample in a study of CD4 T cells in relation to SARS-CoV-2 and coronaviruses. Profiling relied on immunoSEQ multiplex PCR, and the TCRdb table lists in-frame clones only, not all of them. This table has about 35,000 clones, about four fifths appearing once. No cognate antigen is known for these TCRs. Sequenced input: naive CD4+ T cells from PBMCs, cultured in vitro. These receptors all come from an adult with COVID-19. Both conserved end residues are part of each CDR3. D genes are given only for firm matches. Clone size is stated in some rows and not others, as once, few, many or a class when expanded.

J	V	D	size	length	CDR3	DNA
TRBJ2-1	TRBV5-1	.	.	12	CASSLLDNEQFF	TGCGCCAGCAGCTTGTTAGACAATGAGCAGTTCTTC
TRBJ2-3	TRBV5-4	.	.	12	CASRGAGDTQYF	TGTGCCAGCAGGGGAGCGGGAGATACGCAGTATTTT
TRBJ2-2	TRBV10-1	.	.	14	CASSMSAVSRELFF	TGCGCCAGCAGTATGTCCGCGGTGAGCCGGGAGCTGTTTTTT
TRBJ1-4	TRBV4-1	TRBD1	.	14	CASSQGQSNEKLFF	TGCGCCAGCAGCCAGGGACAGTCTAATGAAAAACTGTTTTTT
TRBJ1-2	TRBV3-1/TRBV3-2	TRBD1	.	14	CASSLADRVNGYTF	TGTGCCAGCAGCCTCGCGGACAGGGTGAATGGCTACACCTTC
TRBJ2-7	TRBV28	TRBD2	.	16	CASSLLAGGPPYEQYF	TGTGCCAGCAGTTTATTGGCGGGAGGGCCTCCATACGAGCAGTACTTC
TRBJ1-1	TRBV30	.	.	12	CAWSVMVTEAFF	TGTGCCTGGAGTGTAATGGTGACTGAAGCTTTCTTT
TRBJ2-5	TRBV3-1/TRBV3-2	TRBD1	.	14	CASSQGQGYETQYF	TGTGCCAGCAGCCAAGGACAGGGTTACGAGACCCAGTACTTC
TRBJ2-2	TRBV18	.	.	16	CASSPRVPLNTGELFF	TGTGCCAGCTCACCCAGGGTGCCCTTGAACACCGGGGAGCTGTTTTTT
TRBJ2-2	TRBV6-5	.	.	12	CASSRGTGELFF	TGTGCCAGCAGCAGGGGCACCGGGGAGCTGTTTTTT
TRBJ2-1	TRBV5-1	TRBD2	.	16	CASSLEGGRAADEQFF	TGCGCCAGCAGCTTGGAGGGCGGGAGGGCCGCAGATGAGCAGTTCTTC
TRBJ2-1	TRBV5-6	.	.	16	CASSLSIGRGIGEQFF	TGTGCCAGCAGCTTGAGTATTGGACGGGGTATCGGTGAGCAGTTCTTC
TRBJ2-3	TRBV6-2/TRBV6-3	.	.	14	CASSGTGRTDTQYF	TGTGCCAGCAGTGGCACAGGGCGCACAGATACGCAGTATTTT
TRBJ2-5	TRBV28	.	.	15	CASSWIDRRQETQYF	TGTGCCAGCAGTTGGATAGACAGACGCCAAGAGACCCAGTACTTC
TRBJ2-5	TRBV21-1	.	.	15	CASSKALWGQETQYF	TGTGCCAGCAGCAAAGCGCTTTGGGGCCAAGAGACCCAGTACTTC
TRBJ2-1	TRBV5-6	TRBD1	.	14	CASSQGASYNEQFF	TGTGCCAGCAGCCAGGGGGCCTCCTACAATGAGCAGTTCTTC
TRBJ1-3	TRBV28	.	once	15	CASILSPVAGNTIYF	TGTGCCAGCATTCTCTCCCCCGTAGCTGGAAACACCATATATTTT
TRBJ2-2	TRBV5-1	TRBD2	.	16	CASSLVVAGNTGELFF	TGCGCCAGCAGCTTGGTGGTAGCGGGGAACACCGGGGAGCTGTTTTTT
TRBJ1-1	TRBV24-1	.	.	14	CATSDGRSDTEAFF	TGTGCCACCAGTGATGGGAGATCGGACACTGAAGCTTTCTTT
TRBJ2-3	TRBV9	.	.	14	CASSVGLSTDTQYF	TGTGCCAGCAGCGTAGGCCTGAGCACAGATACGCAGTATTTT
TRBJ2-5	TRBV10-1	.	.	17	CASISGEWGGSQETQYF	TGCGCCAGCATTAGTGGGGAATGGGGTGGGAGTCAAGAGACCCAGTACTTC
TRBJ2-7	TRBV7-2	TRBD2	once	14	CASSYPGLGIEQYF	TGTGCCAGCAGCTACCCGGGACTAGGAATAGAGCAGTACTTC
TRBJ1-2	TRBV4-1	TRBD1	once	14	CASSQMGQGYGYTF	TGCGCCAGCAGCCAAATGGGACAGGGGTACGGCTACACCTTC
TRBJ2-6	TRBV9	TRBD1	.	17	CASTQGTGRSGANVLTF	TGTGCCAGCACCCAGGGGACAGGTCGTTCTGGGGCCAACGTCCTGACTTTC
TRBJ2-7	TRBV5-1	TRBD1	.	14	CASSSQGAAYEQYF	TGCGCCAGCAGCTCACAGGGGGCAGCCTACGAGCAGTACTTC
TRBJ1-4	TRBV27	.	.	15	CASSSLKGGDEKLFF	TGTGCCAGCAGTTCCTTGAAGGGGGGGGATGAAAAACTGTTTTTT
TRBJ2-1	TRBV6-6	TRBD2	.	18	CASSPPLAGGNSYNEQFF	TGTGCCAGCAGTCCACCTCTAGCGGGAGGGAACTCCTACAATGAGCAGTTCTTC
TRBJ2-5	TRBV5-4	TRBD1	.	18	CASSLEGRGGDRGETQYF	TGTGCCAGCAGCTTGGAGGGGCGGGGAGGGGACAGGGGGGAGACCCAGTACTTC
TRBJ2-1	TRBV28	TRBD1	.	16	CASSLRQGALMDEQFF	TGTGCCAGCAGTTTAAGACAGGGGGCCTTGATGGATGAGCAGTTCTTC
TRBJ2-5	TRBV6-6	.	.	15	CAISSKDWEQETQYF	TGTGCCATATCATCAAAAGATTGGGAACAAGAGACCCAGTACTTC
TRBJ2-7	TRBV14	.	few	14	CASSQDFGVFEQYF	TGTGCCAGCAGCCAAGATTTTGGGGTCTTCGAGCAGTACTTC
TRBJ2-5	TRBV7-2	TRBD2	.	16	CASSSRFSGGGETQYF	TGTGCCAGCAGCTCCCGGTTTAGCGGGGGTGGGGAGACCCAGTACTTC
TRBJ1-4	TRBV5-4	.	.	15	CASSLVPTTNEKLFF	TGTGCCAGCAGCTTGGTACCAACAACTAATGAAAAACTGTTTTTT
TRBJ2-7	TRBV5-6	.	.	13	CASSAWDLNEQYF	TGTGCCAGCAGCGCCTGGGACTTGAACGAGCAGTACTTC
TRBJ2-7	TRBV12-3/TRBV12-4	.	.	12	CASSSGGDEQYF	TGTGCCAGCAGTTCAGGGGGGGACGAGCAGTACTTC